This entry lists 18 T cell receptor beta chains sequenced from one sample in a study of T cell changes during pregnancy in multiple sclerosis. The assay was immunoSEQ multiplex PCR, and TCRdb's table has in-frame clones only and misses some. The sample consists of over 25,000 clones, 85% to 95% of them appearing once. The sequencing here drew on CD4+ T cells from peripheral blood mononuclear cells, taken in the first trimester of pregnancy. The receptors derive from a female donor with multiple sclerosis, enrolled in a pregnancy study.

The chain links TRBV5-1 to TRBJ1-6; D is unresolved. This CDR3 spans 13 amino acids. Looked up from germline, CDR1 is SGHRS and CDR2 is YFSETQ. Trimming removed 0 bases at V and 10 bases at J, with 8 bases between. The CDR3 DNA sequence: TGCGCCAGCAGCTTGGGACGGAGCTCACCCCTCCACTTT. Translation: CASSLGRSSPLHF.

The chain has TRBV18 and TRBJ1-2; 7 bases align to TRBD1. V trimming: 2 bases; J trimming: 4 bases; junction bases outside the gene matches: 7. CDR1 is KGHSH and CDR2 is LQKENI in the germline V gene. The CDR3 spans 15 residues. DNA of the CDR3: TGTGCCAGCTCACCAGGACAGGCGAGCCTCTATGGCTACACCTTC. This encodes CASSPGQASLYGYTF.

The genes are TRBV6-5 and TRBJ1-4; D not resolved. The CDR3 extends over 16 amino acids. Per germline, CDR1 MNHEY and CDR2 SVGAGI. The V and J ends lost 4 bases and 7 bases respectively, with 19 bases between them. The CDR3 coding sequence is TGTGCCAGCAGTTTTACCCAGACGGGGTGGTCTGAAAAACTGTTTTTT. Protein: CASSFTQTGWSEKLFF.

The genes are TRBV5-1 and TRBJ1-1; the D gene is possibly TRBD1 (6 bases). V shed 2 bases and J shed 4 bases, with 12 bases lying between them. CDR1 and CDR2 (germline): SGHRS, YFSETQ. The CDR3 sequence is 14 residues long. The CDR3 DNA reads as TGCGCCAGCAGCTTTTTCCCAGGGGTCACTGAAGCTTTCTTT. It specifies CASSFFPGVTEAFF.

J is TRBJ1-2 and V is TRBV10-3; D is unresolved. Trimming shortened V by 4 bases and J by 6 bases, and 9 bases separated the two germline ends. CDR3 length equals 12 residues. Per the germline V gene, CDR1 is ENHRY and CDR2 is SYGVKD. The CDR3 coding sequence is TGTGCCATCAGTGCAACAAAAAATGGCTACACCTTC. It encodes CAISATKNGYTF.

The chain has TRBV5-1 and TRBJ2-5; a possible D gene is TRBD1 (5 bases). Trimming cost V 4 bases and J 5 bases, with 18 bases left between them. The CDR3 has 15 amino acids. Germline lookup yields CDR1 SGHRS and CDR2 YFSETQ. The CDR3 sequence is CASSGFRGKGETQYF. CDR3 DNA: TGCGCCAGCAGCGGCTTTAGGGGTAAAGGGGAGACCCAGTACTTC. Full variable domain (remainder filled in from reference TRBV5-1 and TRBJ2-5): KAGVTQTPRYLIKTRGQQVTLSCSPISGHRSVSWYQQTPGQGLQFLFEYFSETQRNKGNFPGRFSGRQFSNSRSEMNVSTLELGDSALYLCASSGFRGKGETQYFGPGTRLLVL.

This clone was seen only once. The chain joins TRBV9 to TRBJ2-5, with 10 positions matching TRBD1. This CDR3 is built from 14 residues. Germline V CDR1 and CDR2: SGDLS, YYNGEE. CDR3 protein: CASGTGEGQETQYF. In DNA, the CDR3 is TGTGCAAGTGGGACAGGGGAGGGACAAGAGACCCAGTACTTC.

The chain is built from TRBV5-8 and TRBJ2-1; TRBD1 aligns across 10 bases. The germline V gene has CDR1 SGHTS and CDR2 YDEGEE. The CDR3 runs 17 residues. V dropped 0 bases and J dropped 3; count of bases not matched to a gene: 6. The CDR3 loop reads CASSLAGDRGIYNEQFF. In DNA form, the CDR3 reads TGTGCCAGCAGCTTGGCCGGGGACAGGGGTATCTACAATGAGCAGTTCTTC. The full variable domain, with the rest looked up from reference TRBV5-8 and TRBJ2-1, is EAGVTQSPTHLIKTRGQQATLRCSPISGHTSVYWYQQALGLGLQFLLWYDEGEERNRGNFPPRFSGRQFPNYSSELNVNALELEDSALYLCASSLAGDRGIYNEQFFGPGTRLTVL.

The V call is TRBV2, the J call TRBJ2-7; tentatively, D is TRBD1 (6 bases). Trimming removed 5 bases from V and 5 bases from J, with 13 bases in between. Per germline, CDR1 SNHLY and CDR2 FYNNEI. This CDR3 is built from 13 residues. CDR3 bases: TGTGCCAGCAGTTCTACAGGGTTAAACGAGCAGTACTTC. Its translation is CASSSTGLNEQYF.

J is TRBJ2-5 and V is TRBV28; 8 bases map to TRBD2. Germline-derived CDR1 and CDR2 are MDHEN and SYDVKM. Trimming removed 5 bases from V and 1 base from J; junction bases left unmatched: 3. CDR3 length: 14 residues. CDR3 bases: TGTGCCAGCAGTGGACTAGCCCGCCAAGAGACCCAGTACTTC. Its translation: CASSGLARQETQYF.

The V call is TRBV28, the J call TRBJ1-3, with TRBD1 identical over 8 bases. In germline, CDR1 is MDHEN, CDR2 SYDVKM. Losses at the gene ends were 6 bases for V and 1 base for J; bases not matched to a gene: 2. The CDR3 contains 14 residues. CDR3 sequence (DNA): TGTGCCAGCAGGAGGACAGGGTCTGGAAACACCATATATTTT. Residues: CASRRTGSGNTIYF. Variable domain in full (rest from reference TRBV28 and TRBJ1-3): DVKVTQSSRYLVKRTGEKVFLECVQDMDHENMFWYRQDPGLGLRLIYFSYDVKMKEKGDIPEGYSVSREKKERFSLILESASTNQTSMYLCASRRTGSGNTIYFGEGSWLTVV.

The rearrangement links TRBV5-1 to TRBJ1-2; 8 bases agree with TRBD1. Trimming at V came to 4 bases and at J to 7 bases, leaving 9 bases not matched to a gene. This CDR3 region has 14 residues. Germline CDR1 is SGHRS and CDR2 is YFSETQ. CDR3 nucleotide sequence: TGCGCCAGCAGCCGGACAGGGTCCACTTCTGGCTACACCTTC. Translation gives CASSRTGSTSGYTF.

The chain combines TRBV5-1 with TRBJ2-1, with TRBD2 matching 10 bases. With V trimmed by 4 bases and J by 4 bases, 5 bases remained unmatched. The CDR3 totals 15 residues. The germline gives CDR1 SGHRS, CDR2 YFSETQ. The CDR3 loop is CASSGTSGEYNEQFF. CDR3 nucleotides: TGCGCCAGCAGCGGAACTAGCGGGGAGTACAATGAGCAGTTCTTC.

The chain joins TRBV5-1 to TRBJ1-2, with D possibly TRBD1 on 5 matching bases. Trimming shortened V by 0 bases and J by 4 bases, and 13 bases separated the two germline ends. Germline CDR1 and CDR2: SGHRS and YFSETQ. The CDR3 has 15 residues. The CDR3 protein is CASSLVSGLSYGYTF. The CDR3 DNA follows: TGCGCCAGCAGCTTGGTTTCAGGGCTTAGCTATGGCTACACCTTC.

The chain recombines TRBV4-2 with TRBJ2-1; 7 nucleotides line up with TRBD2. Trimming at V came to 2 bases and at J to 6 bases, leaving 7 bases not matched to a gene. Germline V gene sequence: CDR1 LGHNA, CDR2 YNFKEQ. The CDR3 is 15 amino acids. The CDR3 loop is CASSQPAGPPNEQFF. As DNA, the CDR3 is TGTGCCAGCAGCCAACCAGCGGGGCCTCCCAATGAGCAGTTCTTC.

The CDR3 DNA reads TGTGCCAGCAGTGTGACAGCCTCTTCACCCCTCCACTTT. Translating it yields CASSVTASSPLHF. V gene TRBV2 combines with J gene TRBJ1-6; D perhaps matches TRBD1 (5 bases). The CDR3 length is 13 residues. In germline, CDR1 is SNHLY, CDR2 FYNNEI. Trimming removed 4 bases at V and 9 bases at J, with 10 bases between.

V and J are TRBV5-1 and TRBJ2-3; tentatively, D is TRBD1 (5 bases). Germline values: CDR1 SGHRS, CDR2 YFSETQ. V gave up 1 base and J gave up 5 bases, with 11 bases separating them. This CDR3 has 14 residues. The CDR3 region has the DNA TGCGCCAGCAGCTTGACAGGTTCTAAAGATACGCAGTATTTT. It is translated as CASSLTGSKDTQYF. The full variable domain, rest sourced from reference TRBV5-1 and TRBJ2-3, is KAGVTQTPRYLIKTRGQQVTLSCSPISGHRSVSWYQQTPGQGLQFLFEYFSETQRNKGNFPGRFSGRQFSNSRSEMNVSTLELGDSALYLCASSLTGSKDTQYFGPGTRLTVL.

Here the CDR3 reads CASSPGQAGRETQYF. CDR3 bases: TGTGCCAGCAGCCCAGGACAGGCGGGTAGAGAGACCCAGTACTTC. The genes are TRBV7-2 and TRBJ2-5; 7 positions match TRBD1. Unmatched junction bases numbered 10, after V lost 5 bases and J lost 4 bases. The CDR3 runs to 15 residues. CDR1 is SGHTA and CDR2 is FQGNSA in the germline V gene.